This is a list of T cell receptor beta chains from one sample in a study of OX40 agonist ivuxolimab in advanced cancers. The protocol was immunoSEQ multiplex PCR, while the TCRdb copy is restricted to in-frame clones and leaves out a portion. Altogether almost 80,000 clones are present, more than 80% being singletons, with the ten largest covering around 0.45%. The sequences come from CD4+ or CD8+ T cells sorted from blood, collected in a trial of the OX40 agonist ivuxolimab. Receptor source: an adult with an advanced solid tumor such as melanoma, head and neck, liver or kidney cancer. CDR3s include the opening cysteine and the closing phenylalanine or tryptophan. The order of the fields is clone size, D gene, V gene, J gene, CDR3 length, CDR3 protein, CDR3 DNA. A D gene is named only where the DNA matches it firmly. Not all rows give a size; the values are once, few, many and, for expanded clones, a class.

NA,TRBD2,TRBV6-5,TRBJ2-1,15,CASTRTSGPPNEQFF,TGTGCCAGCACCCGGACTAGCGGTCCTCCCAATGAGCAGTTCTTC
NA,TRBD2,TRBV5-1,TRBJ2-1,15,CASSLASGRSDEQFF,TGCGCCAGCAGCTTGGCTAGCGGGAGGAGTGATGAGCAGTTCTTC
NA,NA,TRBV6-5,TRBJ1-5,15,CASSYSFRGGQPQHF,TGTGCCAGCAGTTACTCCTTTAGGGGTGGACAGCCCCAGCATTTT
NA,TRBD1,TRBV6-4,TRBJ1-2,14,CASSTAVGQGGYTF,TGTGCCAGCAGTACTGCCGTTGGACAGGGCGGCTACACCTTC
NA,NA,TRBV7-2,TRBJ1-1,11,CASSQTVEAFF,TGTGCCAGCAGCCAGACAGTCGAAGCTTTCTTT
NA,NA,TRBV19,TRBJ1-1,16,CASSNRAKTMNTEAFF,TGTGCCAGTAGTAATCGGGCCAAAACCATGAACACTGAAGCTTTCTTT
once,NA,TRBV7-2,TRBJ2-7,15,CASSPDRGGSYEQYF,TGTGCCAGCAGCCCCGACAGGGGAGGGTCCTACGAGCAGTACTTC
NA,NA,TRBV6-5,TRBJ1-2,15,CASSLTRFGTYGYTF,TGTGCCAGCAGTCTGACACGGTTCGGGACCTATGGCTACACCTTC
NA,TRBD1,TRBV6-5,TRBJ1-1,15,CASSSTGTGGAGAFF,TGTGCCAGCAGTTCGACCGGGACAGGGGGCGCGGGAGCTTTCTTT
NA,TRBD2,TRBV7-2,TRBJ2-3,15,CASSFRTSAADTQYF,TGTGCCAGCAGCTTTAGGACTAGCGCCGCAGATACGCAGTATTTT
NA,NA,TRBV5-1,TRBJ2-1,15,CASRRDLSSYNEQFF,TGCGCCAGCAGGCGTGACTTGAGCTCCTACAATGAGCAGTTCTTC
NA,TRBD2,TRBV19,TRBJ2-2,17,CASSGLAGGPVTGELFF,TGTGCCAGTTCAGGACTAGCGGGAGGGCCAGTGACCGGGGAGCTGTTTTTT
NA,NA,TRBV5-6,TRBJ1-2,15,CASSSGHQANYGYTF,TGTGCCAGCAGCAGTGGACACCAAGCTAACTATGGCTACACCTTC
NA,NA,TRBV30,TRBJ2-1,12,CAWSQSYNEQFF,TGTGCCTGGAGTCAGTCCTACAATGAGCAGTTCTTC
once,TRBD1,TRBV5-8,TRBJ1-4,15,CASSPGQPRNEKLFF,TGTGCCAGCAGCCCGGGACAGCCAAGGAATGAAAAACTGTTTTTT
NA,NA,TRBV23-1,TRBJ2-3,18,CASSRPFAAQVGADTQYF,TGCGCCAGCAGCCGTCCCTTCGCCGCACAGGTGGGCGCAGATACGCAGTATTTT
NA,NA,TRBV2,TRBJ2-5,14,CASSGPGRGETQYF,TGTGCCAGCAGTGGACCGGGACGGGGGGAGACCCAGTACTTC
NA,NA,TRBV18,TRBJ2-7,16,CASSPPTGLSSYEQYF,TGTGCCAGCTCACCACCGACGGGGCTATCCTCCTACGAGCAGTACTTC
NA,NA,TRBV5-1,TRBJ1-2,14,CASSPADRRNGYTF,TGCGCCAGCAGCCCCGCGGATAGGAGGAATGGCTACACCTTC
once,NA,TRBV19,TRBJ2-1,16,CASSRWGARSYNEQFF,TGTGCCAGTAGCCGTTGGGGGGCCCGTTCCTACAATGAGCAGTTCTTC
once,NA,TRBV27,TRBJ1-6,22,CASSLFPLSDRRLSSYNSPLHF,TGTGCCAGCAGTTTATTCCCTCTCTCCGACAGGCGACTTAGCTCCTATAATTCACCCCTCCACTTT
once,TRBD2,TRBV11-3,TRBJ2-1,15,CASSQTSGRSNEQFF,TGTGCCAGCAGCCAGACTAGCGGGAGATCAAATGAGCAGTTCTTC
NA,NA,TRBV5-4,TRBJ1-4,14,CASSPGHINEKLFF,TGTGCCAGCAGTCCGGGACACATTAATGAAAAACTGTTTTTT
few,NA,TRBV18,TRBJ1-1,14,CASSPEIENTEAFF,TGTGCCAGCTCACCCGAGATCGAGAACACTGAAGCTTTCTTT
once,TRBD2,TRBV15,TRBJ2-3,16,CATSTGTSGSTDTQYF,TGTGCCACCAGCACAGGGACTAGCGGAAGCACAGATACGCAGTATTTT
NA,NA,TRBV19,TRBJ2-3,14,CASSRSVVTDTQYF,TGTGCCAGTAGTCGGTCAGTCGTCACAGATACGCAGTATTTT
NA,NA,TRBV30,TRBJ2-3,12,CAWTRSTDTQYF,TGTGCCTGGACCCGTAGCACAGATACGCAGTATTTT
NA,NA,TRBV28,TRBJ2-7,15,CASSYPQEGTREQYF,TGTGCCAGCAGTTACCCTCAGGAAGGAACCCGGGAGCAGTACTTC
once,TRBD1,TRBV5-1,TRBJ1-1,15,CASSTGQGVNTEAFF,TGCGCCAGCAGCACAGGACAGGGGGTGAACACTGAAGCTTTCTTT
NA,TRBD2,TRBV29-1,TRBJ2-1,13,CSGASGRGDEQFF,TGCAGCGGGGCTAGCGGGAGAGGGGATGAGCAGTTCTTC
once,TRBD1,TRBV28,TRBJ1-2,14,CASSTTGPPYGYTF,TGTGCCAGCAGTACGACAGGGCCGCCCTATGGCTACACCTTC
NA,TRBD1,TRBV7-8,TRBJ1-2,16,CASSPRPGGANYGYTF,TGTGCCAGCAGCCCCCGCCCAGGGGGAGCGAACTATGGCTACACCTTC
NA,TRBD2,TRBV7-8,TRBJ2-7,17,CASSLASGGASSYEQYF,TGTGCCAGCAGCTTAGCATCGGGGGGAGCGAGCTCCTACGAGCAGTACTTC
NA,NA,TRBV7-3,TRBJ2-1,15,CASSLTRGSYNEQFF,TGTGCCAGCAGCTTAACCAGGGGTTCCTACAATGAGCAGTTCTTC
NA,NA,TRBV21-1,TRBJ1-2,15,CASSKRDRDGLGYTF,TGTGCCAGCAGTAAAAGGGACAGGGATGGGCTTGGCTACACCTTC
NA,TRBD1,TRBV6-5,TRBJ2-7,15,CASSYSGTGVWEQYF,TGTGCCAGCAGTTACTCCGGGACAGGGGTGTGGGAGCAGTACTTC
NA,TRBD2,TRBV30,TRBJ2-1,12,CAWSRGGSEQFF,TGTGCCTGGTCCCGGGGGGGGAGTGAGCAGTTCTTC
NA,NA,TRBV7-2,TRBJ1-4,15,CASSLIGTTNEKLFF,TGTGCCAGCAGCTTAATCGGAACAACTAATGAAAAACTGTTTTTT
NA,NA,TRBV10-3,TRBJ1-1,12,CAISEGATEAFF,TGTGCCATCAGTGAGGGGGCGACTGAAGCTTTCTTT
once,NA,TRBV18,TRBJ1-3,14,CASSPTSSGNTIYF,TGTGCCAGCTCACCTACAAGCTCTGGAAACACCATATATTTT
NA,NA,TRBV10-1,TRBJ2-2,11,CASSRAGELFF,TGCGCCAGCAGCCGTGCCGGGGAGCTGTTTTTT